Below, 5 T cell receptor beta chains from the same sample are listed, as sequenced in a study of cytomegalovirus exposure and HLA in healthy donors (dated by TCRdb to the late 2010s). Libraries were made using the immunoSEQ multiplex PCR assay. A mixture of 60 forward primers for TCR Vbeta segments and 13 reverse primers for TCR Jbeta segments was used in the multiplex PCR. The immuneACCESS repertoire file appears here via TCRdb, limited to in-frame rearrangements. These files lack a portion of the clones; in checked studies, under half of the deficit traces to unresolved V genes, and the cause of the others is not known. This sample holds about 89,000 clones; under 85% were observed only once. The ten largest clonotypes hold under 4.5% of the sample. Specimen: PBMCs. These receptors were obtained from a female donor in good health and CMV-seropositive.

The chain recombines TRBV20-1 with TRBJ1-1; D unclear. Trimming removed 3 bases from V and 8 bases from J, with 7 bases in between. The CDR3 totals 10 residues. Germline values: CDR1 DFQATT, CDR2 SNEGSKA (reference sequence). The chain's CDR3 is CSASPREAFF. CDR3 bases: TGCAGTGCTAGTCCCAGGGAAGCTTTCTTT.

V gene TRBV6-5 combines with J gene TRBJ1-1, with D perhaps TRBD1 (6 bases). Germline CDR1 reads MNHEY; CDR2 reads SVGAGI. The V end lost 2 bases, the J end lost 4 bases, and 8 bases lay between the germline ends. The CDR3 length is 13 residues. The CDR3 region has the DNA TGTGCCAGCAGTTACGTCAGGGGCACTGAAGCTTTCTTT. Protein sequence: CASSYVRGTEAFF.

The rearrangement uses TRBV5-1 and TRBJ2-1, with TRBD2 identical over 12 bases. CDR1 is SGHRS, CDR2 YFSETQ, per germline. V was pared by 3 bases and J by 0 bases, with 4 bases of the junction left unmatched. CDR3 length: 17 amino acids. The CDR3 sequence: CASSSTSGGSSYNEQFF. The CDR3 DNA reads TGCGCCAGCAGCTCAACTAGCGGGGGGAGCTCCTACAATGAGCAGTTCTTC.

The CDR3 bases are TGTGCCAGCAGCTTCGGGGGGACCTTGAACACTGAAGCTTTCTTT. Translated: CASSFGGTLNTEAFF. This chain links TRBV7-4 with TRBJ1-1; a possible D gene is TRBD1 (5 bases). Germline values: CDR1 SGHVT, CDR2 SQSDAQ. Trimming left V 3 bases short and J 0 bases short, with 11 bases between. The CDR3 is 15 amino acids. The entire variable domain, with the rest obtained from reference TRBV7-4 and TRBJ1-1, is as follows: GAGVSQSPRYKVAKRGRDVALRCDSISGHVTLYWYRQTLGQGSEVLTYSQSDAQRDKSGRPSGRFSAERPERSVSTLKIQRTEQGDSAVYLCASSFGGTLNTEAFFGQGTRLTVV.

This rearrangement joins TRBV19 to TRBJ2-7, with D maybe TRBD2 (5 bases). The CDR3 loop spans 13 amino acids. CDR1 and CDR2 from the germline V gene are LNHDA and SQIVND (reference sequence). Trimming left V 3 bases short and J 7 bases short, with 13 bases between. The CDR3 coding sequence is TGTGCCAGTAGTATTGGGAGCTTGGGAGAGCAGTACTTC. This sequence encodes CASSIGSLGEQYF. Supplemented by reference TRBV19 and TRBJ2-7, the full variable domain reads DGGITQSPKYLFRKEGQNVTLSCEQNLNHDAMYWYRQDPGQGLRLIYYSQIVNDFQKGDIAEGYSVSREKKESFPLTVTSAQKNPTAFYLCASSIGSLGEQYFGPGTRLTVT.